The 22 T cell receptor beta chains reported below all come from one sample, sequenced in a study of identical twins. Using its own MiXCR run on the 5' RACE reads, TCRdb lists one record per CDR3 protein. The table has 1.5 million to 2 million distinct CDR3 sequences, around 33% seen once. The sequenced material came from cord blood. The receptor source for this set is a newborn girl in good health.

The rearrangement links TRBV7-2 to TRBJ2-2, with TRBD2 matching over 7 bases. Germline trimming cut 5 bases from V and 7 bases from J; bases unmatched to any gene: 7. The CDR3 sequence is 14 residues long. CDR1 and CDR2 (germline): SGHTA, FQGNSA. CDR3 in amino acids: CASSLGLVVGELFF. For the CDR3, the DNA is TGTGCCAGCAGCCTAGGACTAGTTGTCGGGGAGCTGTTTTTT.

This clonotype was counted at least ten times. The chain has TRBV10-3 and TRBJ1-2; no clear D. CDR1 and CDR2 (germline): ENHRY, SYGVKD. This CDR3 region has 12 residues. Trimming took off 8 bases at V and 2 bases at J, with 9 bases between the two ends. This CDR3 is CAIRRVNYGYTF. CDR3 nucleotides: TGTGCCATCCGGCGGGTCAACTATGGCTACACCTTC.

This clonotype was seen a few times. This chain joins TRBV24-1 and TRBJ2-1; 9 bases are a match to TRBD2. V gave up 4 bases and J gave up 2 bases; unmatched junction bases: 5. This CDR3 has 16 amino acids. Germline CDR1 reads KGHDR; CDR2 reads SFDVKD. For the CDR3, the DNA is TGTGCCACCAGTGAAGGGCGGGGGGGCCCCTACAATGAGCAGTTCTTC. Translated: CATSEGRGGPYNEQFF.

This rearrangement joins TRBV4-2 to TRBJ1-1, with TRBD1 as a possible D gene (6 bases). V was trimmed by 2 bases and J by 1 base, leaving 14 bases between them. In germline, CDR1 is LGHNA, CDR2 YNFKEQ. The CDR3 extends over 16 amino acids. The CDR3 bases are TGTGCCAGCAGCCAACAAAGGGGGGGAGCGAACACTGAAGCTTTCTTT. Amino acid sequence: CASSQQRGGANTEAFF.

This clonotype came up a few times. This chain links TRBV6-5 with TRBJ1-1; maybe TRBD1 (6 bases). Trimming left V 2 bases short and J 3 bases short, with 16 bases between. Germline V gives CDR1 MNHEY, CDR2 SVGAGI. The CDR3 is made up of 16 amino acids. As DNA, the CDR3 is TGTGCCAGCAGTTACCTGGGCAGGGGAGGTGACACTGAAGCTTTCTTT. Translation: CASSYLGRGGDTEAFF.

This clonotype was recorded only once. The rearrangement uses TRBV12-3 or TRBV12-4 and TRBJ1-2; 9 bases line up with TRBD1. The CDR3 is made up of 13 amino acids. With 6 bases clipped from V and 7 bases from J, the junction kept 6 bases outside the gene matches. The CDR3 loop is CASRQGARGGYTF. The CDR3 DNA reads TGTGCCAGCAGACAGGGGGCGCGGGGTGGCTACACCTTC.

Many counts were recorded for this clonotype. The genes are TRBV5-1 and TRBJ2-3; D is undetermined. Germline assignment: CDR1 SGHRS and CDR2 YFSETQ. V gave up 0 bases and J gave up 6 bases, with 2 bases separating them. This CDR3 has 11 residues. The CDR3 bases are TGCGCCAGCAGCTTGGATGATACGCAGTATTTT. This encodes CASSLDDTQYF.

This sequence joins TRBV9 and TRBJ2-3, with TRBD2 identical over 9 bases. CDR3 length: 18 residues. From germline, CDR1 is SGDLS and CDR2 YYNGEE. With V trimmed by 3 bases and J by 0 bases, 11 bases remained unmatched. CDR3 protein: CASSAREGRPKSTDTQYF. The DNA for the CDR3 is TGTGCCAGCAGCGCGCGGGAGGGCCGGCCTAAGAGCACAGATACGCAGTATTTT.

Only a few counts were recorded for this clonotype. The rearrangement joins TRBV4-2 to TRBJ1-4, with D possibly being TRBD1 (6 bases). V was trimmed by 2 bases and J by 4 bases, leaving 11 bases between them. CDR3 size: 15 residues. Germline assignment: CDR1 LGHNA and CDR2 YNFKEQ. CDR3 protein: CASSQNTGFNEKLFF. The CDR3, as DNA: TGTGCCAGCAGCCAAAATACAGGGTTTAATGAAAAACTGTTTTTT.

With regard to this clonotype: A junction boundary mismatches the germline segment, possibly from a read error. The chain has TRBV27 and TRBJ1-5; 8 positions match TRBD1. The CDR3 is 18 residues long. Germline V gives CDR1 MNHEY, CDR2 SMNVEV (reference sequence). The CDR3 spells CASSVSGTGFYSNQPQHF. DNA of the CDR3: TGTGCCAGCAGTGTATCCGGGACAGGCTTTTATAGCAATCAGCCCCAGCATTTT.

The CDR3: CASSLSGQGGLAKNIQYF. Written as DNA, the CDR3 is TGTGCCAGCAGTTTATCGGGACAGGGGGGGCTAGCCAAAAACATTCAGTACTTC. This sequence joins TRBV27 and TRBJ2-4; 11 nucleotides align to TRBD1. CDR3 length: 18 residues. J was trimmed by 0 bases and V by 0 bases; bases with no gene match: 4. Germline V gives CDR1 MNHEY, CDR2 SMNVEV (reference sequence).

The chain joins TRBV10-3 to TRBJ1-5, with D possibly matching TRBD1 (5 bases). The V gene's germline CDR1 is ENHRY and CDR2 SYGVKD. V lost 3 bases and J lost 4, with 16 bases in between. The CDR3 sequence is 16 residues long. Written as DNA, the CDR3 is TGTGCCATCAGTGATAGGACATCCGATTGGAATCAGCCCCAGCATTTT. Residues: CAISDRTSDWNQPQHF.

In this sample, this clonotype turned up many times. This chain links TRBV29-1 with TRBJ2-3, with D hard to call. Germline V gives CDR1 SQVTM, CDR2 ANQGSEA. V was trimmed by 5 bases and J by 6 bases, leaving 15 bases between them. CDR3 length: 13 amino acids. The CDR3: CSVCRHVSDTQYF. For the CDR3, the DNA is TGCAGCGTTTGCCGGCACGTATCCGATACGCAGTATTTT.

A remark on this clonotype: This clone may be a read error of a much larger clone one base away. The V call is TRBV3-1, the J call TRBJ2-5; weak D call: TRBD1 (6 bases). This CDR3 has 14 amino acids. Trimming removed 3 bases at V and 11 bases at J, with 19 bases between. Germline assignment: CDR1 LGHDT and CDR2 YNNKEL (reference sequence). CDR3 nucleotide sequence: TGTGCCAGCAGCCAGGATCCCGGGGACAATGAGCAGTACTTC. Amino acids: CASSQDPGDNEQYF.

The rearrangement links TRBV18 to TRBJ1-5, with no clear D. CDR3 size: 17 residues. Germline assignment: CDR1 KGHSH and CDR2 LQKENI. V lost 3 bases to trimming and J lost 2 bases, with 17 bases between them. The CDR3 nucleotides are TGTGCCAGCTCACCCACTGTGTCGGGCGATGGCAATCAGCCCCAGCATTTT. It is translated as CASSPTVSGDGNQPQHF.

This clonotype was counted only a few times. The CDR3 DNA reads as TGTGCCAGCAGTCCCAGACAGGGACGGGGAGGCTACACCTTC. Translated, it gives CASSPRQGRGGYTF. V gene TRBV27 combines with J gene TRBJ1-2; TRBD1 matches at 7 bases. Per germline, CDR1 MNHEY and CDR2 SMNVEV (reference sequence). Trimming at V came to 5 bases and at J to 8 bases, leaving 11 bases not matched to a gene. The CDR3 extends over 14 amino acids.

In this sample, this clonotype turned up many times. This chain joins TRBV6-2 or TRBV6-3 and TRBJ2-4; 7 nucleotides line up with TRBD1. From germline, CDR1 is MNHEY and CDR2 SVGEGT. V lost 4 bases, J lost 0 bases, and 3 bases stayed unmatched. The CDR3 consists of 15 residues. The CDR3 coding sequence is TGTGCCAGCAGTTGGGACAGCCTAGCCAAAAACATTCAGTACTTC. Its protein is CASSWDSLAKNIQYF.

At least ten counts were recorded for this clonotype. The chain has TRBV6-5 and TRBJ1-2; no clear D. CDR3 size: 13 residues. Per germline, CDR1 MNHEY and CDR2 SVGAGI. The V gene lost 2 bases and the J gene lost 2 bases, with 6 bases spanning the gap. CDR3 protein: CASSYGKNYGYTF. As DNA, the CDR3 is TGTGCCAGCAGTTACGGCAAAAACTATGGCTACACCTTC.

The chain recombines TRBV25-1 with TRBJ2-1, with TRBD2 matching over 9 bases. CDR3 length: 15 amino acids. The germline V gene encodes CDR1 MGHDK and CDR2 SYGVNS. V trimming: 7 bases; J trimming: 2 bases; junction bases outside the gene matches: 6. The CDR3 nucleotides are TGTGCCAGCATATCTAGCGGGACGACCTACAATGAGCAGTTCTTC. Its translation is CASISSGTTYNEQFF.

This clonotype was recorded at least ten times. The J gene is TRBJ2-5, the V gene TRBV24-1; 8 nucleotides align to TRBD1. Trimming removed 0 bases from V and 5 bases from J; junction bases left unmatched: 1. This CDR3 has 14 amino acids. Germline V gene data show CDR1 as KGHDR and CDR2 as SFDVKD. The CDR3 DNA reads TGTGCCACCAGTGATTTGCCAGGGGGCGAGACCCAGTACTTC. This gives the protein CATSDLPGGETQYF.

The rearrangement joins TRBV20-1 to TRBJ2-5, with 8 bases aligning to TRBD1. Germline-derived CDR1 and CDR2 are DFQATT and SNEGSKA (reference sequence). J gave up 11 bases and V 6 bases, and 11 bases lay outside the gene matches. This CDR3 comprises 12 residues. The CDR3 loop is CSADQVQGEQYF. The CDR3, as DNA: TGCAGTGCCGACCAAGTACAGGGGGAGCAGTACTTC.

J is TRBJ2-3 and V is TRBV20-1, with 11 positions matching TRBD2. From germline, CDR1 is DFQATT and CDR2 SNEGSKA (reference sequence). This CDR3 is 15 amino acids long. The V segment lost 6 bases and the J segment 4 bases; nucleotides outside the gene matches: 9. The CDR3 sequence: CSAPRLAGGADTQYF. CDR3 in DNA: TGCAGTGCGCCCCGCCTAGCGGGAGGCGCAGATACGCAGTATTTT.